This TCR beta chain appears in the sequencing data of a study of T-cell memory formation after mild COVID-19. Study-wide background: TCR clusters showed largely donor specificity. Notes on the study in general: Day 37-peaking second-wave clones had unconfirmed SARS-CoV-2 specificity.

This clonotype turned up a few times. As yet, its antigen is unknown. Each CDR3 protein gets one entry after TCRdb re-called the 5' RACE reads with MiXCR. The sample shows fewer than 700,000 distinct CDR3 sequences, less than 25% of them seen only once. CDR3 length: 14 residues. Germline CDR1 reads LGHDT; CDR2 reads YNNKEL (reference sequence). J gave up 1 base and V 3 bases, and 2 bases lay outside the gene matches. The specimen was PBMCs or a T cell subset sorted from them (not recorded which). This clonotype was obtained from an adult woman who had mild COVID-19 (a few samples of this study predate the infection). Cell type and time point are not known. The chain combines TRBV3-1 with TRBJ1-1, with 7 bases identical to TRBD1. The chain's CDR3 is CASSQPGGNTEAFF. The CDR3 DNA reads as TGTGCCAGCAGCCAGCCAGGGGGGAACACTGAAGCTTTCTTT.